This T cell receptor (beta chain) appears in the sequencing data of a study of OX40 agonist ivuxolimab in advanced cancers. Study conclusions and caveats: The CD4+ and CD8+ T cells in the blood had expanded clonally by week 6 at 0.1 to 3.0 mg/kg.

In the case of this clone: Its antigen is unknown.

V lost 3 bases to trimming and J lost 6 bases, with 6 bases between them. The CDR3 is made up of 11 amino acids. CDR1 and CDR2 (germline): SEHNR, FQNEAQ (reference sequence). Data came from immunoSEQ multiplex PCR; TCRdb stores just in-frame clones and leaves some out. The sample contains some 74,000 clones, around 82% of which appear only once. The origin of this receptor is an adult with an advanced solid tumor such as melanoma, head and neck, liver or kidney cancer. The sequences come from CD4+ or CD8+ T cells sorted from blood, collected in a trial of the OX40 agonist ivuxolimab. The chain uses TRBV7-9 and TRBJ2-7, with D perhaps matching TRBD2 (5 bases). The CDR3 region has the DNA TGTGCCAGCAGCTTTGGAGGCGAGCAGTACTTC. This encodes CASSFGGEQYF.